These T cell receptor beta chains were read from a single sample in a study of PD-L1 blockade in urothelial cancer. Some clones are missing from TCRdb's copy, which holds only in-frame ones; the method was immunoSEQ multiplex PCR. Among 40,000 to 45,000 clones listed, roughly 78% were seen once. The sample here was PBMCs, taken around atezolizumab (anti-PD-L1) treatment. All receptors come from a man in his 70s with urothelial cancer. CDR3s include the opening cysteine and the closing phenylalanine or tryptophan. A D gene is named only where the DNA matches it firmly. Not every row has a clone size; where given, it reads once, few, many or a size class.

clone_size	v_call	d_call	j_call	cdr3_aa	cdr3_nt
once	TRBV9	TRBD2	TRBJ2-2	CASTPGLAGVNTGELFF	TGTGCCAGCACACCGGGACTAGCGGGAGTTAACACCGGGGAGCTGTTTTTT
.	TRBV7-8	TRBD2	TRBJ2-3	CASSLATLAGGADTQYF	TGTGCCAGCAGCTTAGCTACTCTAGCGGGAGGCGCGGATACGCAGTATTTT
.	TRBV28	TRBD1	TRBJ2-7	CASSSPGQGRYEQYF	TGTGCCAGCAGTTCCCCGGGACAGGGGCGCTACGAGCAGTACTTC
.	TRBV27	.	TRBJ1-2	CASSPSGGQNYGYTF	TGTGCCAGCAGTCCCAGCGGGGGTCAAAACTATGGCTACACCTTC
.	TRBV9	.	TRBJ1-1	CASSATPGGSRGTEAFF	TGTGCCAGCAGCGCCACCCCGGGGGGGTCAAGGGGGACTGAAGCTTTCTTT
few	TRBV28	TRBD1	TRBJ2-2	CASRRQGTNTGELFF	TGTGCCAGCAGGCGACAGGGAACGAACACCGGGGAGCTGTTTTTT
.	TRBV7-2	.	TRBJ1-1	CASSFRTVMNTEAFF	TGTGCCAGCAGCTTTAGGACAGTCATGAACACTGAAGCTTTCTTT
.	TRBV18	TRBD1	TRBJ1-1	CASSAASRGQLEAFF	TGTGCCAGCTCTGCGGCGAGCAGGGGGCAACTCGAAGCTTTCTTT
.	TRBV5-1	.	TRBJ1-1	CASSLAAGWNTEAFF	TGCGCCAGCAGCTTGGCCGCGGGGTGGAACACTGAAGCTTTCTTT
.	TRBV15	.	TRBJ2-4	CATSRLLTGQYF	TGTGCCACCAGCAGACTTCTGACAGGTCAGTACTTC
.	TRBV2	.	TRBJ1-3	CASRPGLSGNTIYF	TGTGCCAGCAGACCGGGACTCTCTGGAAACACCATATATTTT
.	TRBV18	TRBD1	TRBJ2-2	CASSPISPGTGATGELFF	TGTGCCAGCTCACCAATCAGTCCCGGGACAGGGGCTACCGGGGAGCTGTTTTTT
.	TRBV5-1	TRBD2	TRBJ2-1	CASSSGTSGDNEQFF	TGCGCCAGCAGCTCCGGGACTAGCGGCGACAATGAGCAGTTCTTC
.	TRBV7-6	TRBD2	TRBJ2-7	CASSPISGRYEQYF	TGTGCCAGCAGCCCGATTAGCGGGAGGTACGAGCAGTACTTC
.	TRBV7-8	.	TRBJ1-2	CASSLTGAGGYTF	TGTGCCAGCAGCTTGACGGGCGCAGGGGGCTACACCTTC
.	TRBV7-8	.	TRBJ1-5	CASGGSNQPQHF	TGTGCCAGCGGAGGGTCCAATCAGCCCCAGCATTTT
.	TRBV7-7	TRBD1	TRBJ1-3	CASSARTGGSGNTIYF	TGTGCCAGCAGCGCGCGGACAGGGGGCTCTGGAAACACCATATATTTT
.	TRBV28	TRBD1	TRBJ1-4	CASQGQVTEKLFF	TGTGCCAGCCAGGGACAGGTAACTGAAAAACTGTTTTTT